The next 24 T cell receptor beta chains were all read from a single sample in a study of blood T cell repertoires in COVID-19 (dated by TCRdb to about 2020). The method was the immunoSEQ multiplex PCR assay. Imported from immuneACCESS, the table was reduced by TCRdb to in-frame sequences with V and J called. These copies leave out some clones; in studies compared against another copy, an unresolved V gene accounts for under half, and the cause of the remainder is not known. For this sample the table gives 90,000 to 130,000 clones, of which approximately 80% were detected only once. The top ten constitute under 0.85% of the sample. Sequencing was carried out using peripheral blood. The receptors were sampled from a woman aged 70 to 79 with acute or convalescent COVID-19.

In this sample, this clone turned up once. The chain couples TRBV24-1 to TRBJ2-1, with a tentative D call TRBD1 (6 bases). The CDR3 spans 14 residues. V dropped 7 bases and J dropped 10 bases, with 19 bases sitting between them. Germline CDR1 is KGHDR and CDR2 is SFDVKD. CDR3 DNA: TGTGCCACCAGCCACAGGGTTAAGGGCGTAGAGCAGTTCTTC. Its protein is CATSHRVKGVEQFF.

The chain employs TRBV6-1 and TRBJ1-3, with D possibly TRBD1 on 5 matching bases. Germline V gene lookup returns CDR1 MNHNS and CDR2 SASEGT. This CDR3 is 14 amino acids long. Deletions cut 6 bases from V and 0 bases from J, with 9 bases between. The CDR3 region is CASRDGGSGNTIYF. DNA for the CDR3: TGTGCCAGCAGGGACGGGGGCTCTGGAAACACCATATATTTT.

The chain couples TRBV12-3 or TRBV12-4 to TRBJ1-1; TRBD1 might be the D (6 bases). This CDR3 is built from 12 residues. Trimming left V 8 bases short and J 5 bases short, with 12 bases between. This CDR3 reads CASGARGTEAFF. For the CDR3, the DNA is TGTGCCAGCGGGGCGAGGGGGACTGAAGCTTTCTTT.

J is TRBJ1-2 and V is TRBV6-1; D remains ambiguous. From germline, CDR1 is MNHNS and CDR2 SASEGT. With 2 bases removed from V and 8 bases from J, the gap between germline ends came to 18 bases. This CDR3 comprises 15 residues. CDR3 DNA sequence: TGTGCCAGCAGTGAAATGGCCAGGACTCTTTTGGGCTACACCTTC. Translated: CASSEMARTLLGYTF.

The chain is built from TRBV27 and TRBJ2-5, with D unclear. The CDR3 consists of 13 residues. V shed 1 base and J shed 4 bases, with 7 bases lying between them. CDR1 is MNHEY and CDR2 is SMNVEV in the germline V gene (reference sequence). The CDR3, as DNA: TGTGCCAGCAGTTTATATGGCGGAGAGACCCAGTACTTC. It specifies CASSLYGGETQYF.

The chain joins TRBV7-9 to TRBJ2-1; 7 bases are shared with TRBD2. From germline, CDR1 is SEHNR and CDR2 FQNEAQ (reference sequence). V was pared by 0 bases and J by 0 bases, with 11 bases of the junction left unmatched. This CDR3 spans 19 amino acids. Here the CDR3 DNA reads TGTGCCAGCAGCTTAGCTCGAGAGTGGCGGGGGATCTCCTACAATGAGCAGTTCTTC. This codes for CASSLAREWRGISYNEQFF.

In its sample, this clone was seen once. The chain couples TRBV14 to TRBJ2-7; the match to TRBD1 covers 7 bases. V lost 1 base to trimming and J lost 5 bases; unmatched junction nucleotides: 5. Germline V gives CDR1 SGHDN, CDR2 FVKESK. The CDR3 loop spans 14 amino acids. In DNA form, the CDR3 reads TGTGCCAGCAGCCAAGGGAGACAGGGCCACGAGCAGTACTTC. This codes for CASSQGRQGHEQYF. The whole variable domain, remainder taken from reference TRBV14 and TRBJ2-7, is EAGVTQFPSHSVIEKGQTVTLRCDPISGHDNLYWYRRVMGKEIKFLLHFVKESKQDESGMPNNRFLAERTGGTYSTLKVQPAELEDSGVYFCASSQGRQGHEQYFGPGTRLTVT.

V is TRBV6-2 or TRBV6-3 and J is TRBJ1-5, with 8 bases fitting TRBD1. V was clipped by 1 base and J by 2 bases; unmatched bases: 10. Per the germline V gene, CDR1 is MNHEY and CDR2 is SVGEGT. This CDR3 contains 18 residues. In DNA form, the CDR3 reads TGTGCCAGCAGTTACTTAACGGCGGACAGGGTCGGCAATCAGCCCCAGCATTTT. Amino acids: CASSYLTADRVGNQPQHF.

This clone was seen a few times. V is TRBV5-1 and J is TRBJ2-1; 10 bases align to TRBD2. The germline V gene has CDR1 SGHRS and CDR2 YFSETQ. J lost 8 bases, V lost 0 bases, and 5 bases had no gene match. CDR3 size: 15 residues. CDR3 sequence: CASSLALAGVDEQFF. Here the CDR3 DNA reads TGCGCCAGCAGCTTGGCTCTAGCGGGAGTAGATGAGCAGTTCTTC.

The rearrangement joins TRBV7-9 to TRBJ2-6; weak D call: TRBD1 (5 bases). Trimming removed 2 bases at V and 5 bases at J, with 10 bases between. CDR3 size: 15 residues. CDR1 and CDR2 from the germline V gene are SEHNR and FQNEAQ (reference sequence). CDR3 loop: CASSLRQGRANVLTF. Written as DNA, the CDR3 is TGTGCCAGCAGCTTACGCCAGGGTCGGGCCAACGTCCTGACTTTC.

The chain uses TRBV4-1 and TRBJ2-2; 7 bases fit TRBD2. The germline V gene has CDR1 MGHRA and CDR2 YSYEKL. Germline trimming cut 2 bases from V and 3 bases from J; bases unmatched to any gene: 6. The CDR3 length is 16 residues. The CDR3 DNA reads as TGCGCCAGCAGCCAATCTAGCGGAGGCCACACCGGGGAGCTGTTTTTT. As protein: CASSQSSGGHTGELFF.

V and J are TRBV12-3 or TRBV12-4 and TRBJ1-1, with TRBD1 matching over 7 bases. The CDR3 is 13 residues long. V shed 4 bases, J shed 3 bases, and the junction held 2 bases outside the gene matches. The CDR3 DNA sequence: TGTGCCAGCAGTTCGACAGGGTACACTGAAGCTTTCTTT. This sequence encodes CASSSTGYTEAFF.

The V call is TRBV12-3 or TRBV12-4, the J call TRBJ1-1; a possible D gene is TRBD1 (5 bases). V was pared by 4 bases and J by 3 bases, with 9 bases between. CDR3 length: 13 amino acids. CDR3 bases: TGTGCCAGCAGTTCAGGGTTGCACACTGAAGCTTTCTTT. Protein product: CASSSGLHTEAFF.

The chain employs TRBV30 and TRBJ1-5; unclear D gene. The V gene's germline CDR1 is GTSNPN and CDR2 SVGIG (reference sequence). CDR3 length: 13 amino acids. Trimming took off 3 bases at V and 2 bases at J, with 8 bases between the two ends. In DNA form, the CDR3 reads TGTGCCTGGAGGCCAGGCGGCAATCAGCCCCAGCATTTT. The encoded protein is CAWRPGGNQPQHF. Together with reference TRBV30 and TRBJ1-5, the CDR3 gives the full variable domain: SQTIHQWPATLVQPVGSPLSLECTVEGTSNPNLYWYRQAAGRGLQLLFYSVGIGQISSEVPQNLSASRPQDRQFILSSKKLLLSDSGFYLCAWRPGGNQPQHFGDGTRLSIL.

The chain recombines TRBV19 with TRBJ1-2; 10 bases agree with TRBD1. Trimming cost V 7 bases and J 0 bases; bases outside gene matches: 5. The length of the CDR3 is 15 residues. Per germline, CDR1 LNHDA and CDR2 SQIVND (reference sequence). Written as DNA, the CDR3 is TGTGCCAGTAAGCTGACAGGGGGCCCTAACTATGGCTACACCTTC. Protein product: CASKLTGGPNYGYTF. The full variable domain, in which reference TRBV19 and TRBJ1-2 provide the parts outside the CDR3, is DGGITQSPKYLFRKEGQNVTLSCEQNLNHDAMYWYRQDPGQGLRLIYYSQIVNDFQKGDIAEGYSVSREKKESFPLTVTSAQKNPTAFYLCASKLTGGPNYGYTFGSGTRLTVV.

The chain uses TRBV5-1 and TRBJ1-1; tentatively, D is TRBD1 (5 bases). V lost 2 bases to trimming and J lost 0 bases, with 11 bases between them. The CDR3 contains 15 residues. Germline CDR1 reads SGHRS; CDR2 reads YFSETQ. This CDR3 is CASSLTGDMNTEAFF. The CDR3 bases are TGCGCCAGCAGCTTAACAGGCGACATGAACACTGAAGCTTTCTTT.

The CDR3 sequence is CASSPFGRGSSYEQYF. As DNA, the CDR3 is TGTGCCAGTAGTCCCTTTGGGCGGGGAAGCTCCTACGAGCAGTACTTC. The rearrangement joins TRBV19 to TRBJ2-7, with D perhaps matching TRBD2 (6 bases). The CDR3 loop spans 16 amino acids. Germline lookup yields CDR1 LNHDA and CDR2 SQIVND (reference sequence). V gave up 5 bases and J gave up 0 bases, with 17 bases separating them.

The chain joins TRBV19 to TRBJ1-1; D possibly corresponds to TRBD1 (6 bases). This CDR3 has 15 residues. V was trimmed by 3 bases and J by 1 base, leaving 12 bases between them. Germline V gene sequence: CDR1 LNHDA, CDR2 SQIVND (reference sequence). The chain's CDR3 is CASSIAQGTNTEAFF. CDR3 bases: TGTGCCAGTAGTATCGCTCAGGGGACGAACACTGAAGCTTTCTTT.

The genes are TRBV4-2 and TRBJ2-7, with 12 bases lining up with TRBD2. Looked up from germline, CDR1 is LGHNA and CDR2 is YNFKEQ. The V gene end was trimmed by 0 bases and the J gene end by 3 bases; junction bases not matched to a gene: 15. The CDR3 loop spans 20 amino acids. Here the CDR3 DNA reads TGTGCCAGCAGCCAAGATCAGGCTGGGTTGACTAGCGGGAGTCGCTACGAGCAGTACTTC. Translating gives CASSQDQAGLTSGSRYEQYF.

V gene TRBV9 combines with J gene TRBJ1-6; tentative D call: TRBD1 (5 bases). V was clipped by 2 bases and J by 8 bases, with 8 bases between them. CDR1 is SGDLS, CDR2 YYNGEE, per germline. This CDR3 contains 13 residues. The CDR3 nucleotides are TGTGCCAGCAGCGTCTCGGGGGATTCACCCCTCCACTTT. Translation gives CASSVSGDSPLHF.

To note about this clone: Distinct nucleotide sequences in the sample also encode this CDR3. The V gene is TRBV11-2, the J gene TRBJ2-5; D may be TRBD2 (6 bases). CDR1 and CDR2 from the germline V gene are SGHAT and FQNNGV. CDR3 length: 14 amino acids. The V end was cut by 5 bases, the J end by 2 bases, with 12 bases between. The CDR3 nucleotides are TGTGCCAGCAGCCCGGCCGGGAGACAAGAGACCCAGTACTTC. It encodes CASSPAGRQETQYF.

This clone showed up just once. This chain's CDR3 is CASSTDRAPTDTQYF. The DNA of the CDR3 is TGTGCCAGCTCGACGGACAGGGCCCCCACAGATACGCAGTATTTT. The chain uses TRBV18 and TRBJ2-3, with 8 bases identical to TRBD1. The CDR3 is 15 residues long. J lost 2 bases, V lost 6 bases, and 7 bases had no gene match. Germline assignment: CDR1 KGHSH and CDR2 LQKENI.

The chain joins TRBV5-1 to TRBJ1-2; TRBD1 is a possible D gene (5 bases). With 4 bases removed from V and 12 bases from J, the gap between germline ends came to 19 bases. The CDR3 is 13 amino acids. Germline CDR1 reads SGHRS; CDR2 reads YFSETQ. CDR3 sequence reads: CASSAQGPSRNTF. DNA of the CDR3: TGCGCCAGCAGCGCCCAGGGCCCGTCTCGAAACACCTTC.

V is TRBV18 and J is TRBJ1-1; D gene unclear. From germline, CDR1 is KGHSH and CDR2 LQKENI. The CDR3 runs to 14 residues. The V end lost 3 bases, the J end lost 1 base, and 9 bases lay between the germline ends. Written as DNA, the CDR3 is TGTGCCAGCTCACCCCCGTGGCAGAACACTGAAGCTTTCTTT. Protein: CASSPPWQNTEAFF.